Given below is one TCR beta chain in context. Its target is unknown. J was trimmed by 4 bases and V by 6 bases; bases with no gene match: 4. The CDR3 contains 14 residues. This record belongs to a study of response to subunit inactivated influenza vaccine. The study's findings and limits: The study's authors posited that every seasonal influenza vaccination enlists few new T cells.

TCRdb re-derived calls from the RT-PCR reads in MiXCR, one entry per CDR3 protein. The sample includes some 520,000 distinct CDR3 sequences, 16% seen only once; the top ten take 3%. The chain joins TRBV12-3 or TRBV12-4 to TRBJ1-5, with 9 bases that match TRBD1. Sample: CD4+ T cells sorted from PBMCs, taken roughly 24 months after vaccination. The sequence was collected from a man aged 50 to 69 who received an inactivated influenza vaccine. CDR3 sequence: CASSRDRENQPQHF. Here the CDR3 DNA reads TGTGCCAGCAGCAGGGACAGGGAAAATCAGCCCCAGCATTTT.